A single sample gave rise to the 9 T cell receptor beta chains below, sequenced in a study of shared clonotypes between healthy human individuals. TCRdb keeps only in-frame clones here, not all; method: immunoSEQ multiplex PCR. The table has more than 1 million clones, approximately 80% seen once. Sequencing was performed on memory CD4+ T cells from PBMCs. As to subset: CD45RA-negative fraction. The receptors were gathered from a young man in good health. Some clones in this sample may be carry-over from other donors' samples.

The chain's CDR3 is CASSLVPGLANEKLFF. In nucleotides, the CDR3 is TGTGCCAGCAGCTTAGTTCCGGGACTAGCTAATGAAAAACTGTTTTTT. The chain combines TRBV11-2 with TRBJ1-4; tentative D call: TRBD1 (5 bases). Germline V lookup: CDR1 SGHAT, CDR2 FQNNGV. Trimming shortened V by 1 base and J by 3 bases, and 12 bases separated the two germline ends. The CDR3 totals 16 residues.

CDR3: CASTTIQGATPSYNEQFF. The DNA for the CDR3 is TGTGCCAGCACCACCATCCAGGGGGCAACCCCATCCTACAATGAGCAGTTCTTC. The rearrangement links TRBV2 to TRBJ2-1, with 8 nucleotides matching TRBD1. There are 18 residues in the CDR3. V was clipped by 7 bases and J by 1 base; unmatched bases: 15. Germline V lookup: CDR1 SNHLY, CDR2 FYNNEI.

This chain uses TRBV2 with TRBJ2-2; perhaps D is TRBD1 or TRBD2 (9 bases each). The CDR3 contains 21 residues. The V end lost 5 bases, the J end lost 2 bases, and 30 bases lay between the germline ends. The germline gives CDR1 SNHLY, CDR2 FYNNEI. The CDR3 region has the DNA TGTGCCAGCAGTCCGGGACAGGGTATTAGGGTAGCGGGAGCCAACACCGGGGAGCTGTTTTTT. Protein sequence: CASSPGQGIRVAGANTGELFF.

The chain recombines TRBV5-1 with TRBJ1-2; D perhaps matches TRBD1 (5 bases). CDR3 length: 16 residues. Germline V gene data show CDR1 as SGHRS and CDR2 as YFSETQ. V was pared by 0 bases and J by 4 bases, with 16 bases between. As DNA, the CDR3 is TGCGCCAGCAGCTTGGGAGAGGTGGGGGAGCGCTATGGCTACACCTTC. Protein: CASSLGEVGERYGYTF.

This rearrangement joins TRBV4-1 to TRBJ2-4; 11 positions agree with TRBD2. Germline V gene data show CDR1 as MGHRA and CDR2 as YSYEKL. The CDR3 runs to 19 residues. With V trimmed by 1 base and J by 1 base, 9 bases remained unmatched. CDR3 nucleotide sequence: TGCGCCAGCAGCCAAGGAGGTAGCGGGAGGGCCGGGGCCAAAAACATTCAGTACTTC. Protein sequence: CASSQGGSGRAGAKNIQYF.

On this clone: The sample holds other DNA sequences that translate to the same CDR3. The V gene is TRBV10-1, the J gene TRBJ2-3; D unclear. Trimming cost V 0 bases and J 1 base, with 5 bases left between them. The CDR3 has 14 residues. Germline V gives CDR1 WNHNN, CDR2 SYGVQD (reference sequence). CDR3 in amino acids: CASSESTGTDTQYF. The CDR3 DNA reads TGCGCCAGCAGTGAGTCGACTGGCACAGATACGCAGTATTTT.

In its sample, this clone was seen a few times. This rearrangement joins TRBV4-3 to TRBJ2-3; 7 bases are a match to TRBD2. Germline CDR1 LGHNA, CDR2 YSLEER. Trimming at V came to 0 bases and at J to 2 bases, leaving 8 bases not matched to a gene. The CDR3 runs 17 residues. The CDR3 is CASSQDGRGRNTDTQYF. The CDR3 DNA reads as TGCGCCAGCAGCCAAGACGGGCGCGGGAGAAACACAGATACGCAGTATTTT.

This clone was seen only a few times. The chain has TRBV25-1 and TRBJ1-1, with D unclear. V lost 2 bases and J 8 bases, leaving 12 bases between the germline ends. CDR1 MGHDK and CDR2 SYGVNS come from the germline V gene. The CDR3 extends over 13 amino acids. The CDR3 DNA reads TGTGCCAGCAGTGAAACCGGGCGCTACGAAGCTTTCTTT. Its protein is CASSETGRYEAFF.

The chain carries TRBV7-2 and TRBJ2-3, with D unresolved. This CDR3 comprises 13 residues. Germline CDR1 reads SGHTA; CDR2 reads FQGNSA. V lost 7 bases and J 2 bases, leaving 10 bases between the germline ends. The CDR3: CASKKGNTDTQYF. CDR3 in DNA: TGTGCCAGCAAGAAAGGGAACACAGATACGCAGTATTTT.